This T cell receptor beta chain was sequenced for a study of blood T cells in healthy people across ages. For the second PCR, which ran for about 7 to 11 cycles, a sample-barcoded 5' primer and a J-beta primer mix were used. Researchers report that a template-switch adaptor with 12 random nucleotides tagged each cDNA molecule. TCRdb called the 5' RACE reads again in MiXCR, with one record for every CDR3 protein. This sample yields 650,000 to 1,000,000 distinct CDR3 sequences, of which 30% to 45% are seen a single time; around 13% belongs to the top ten. Individuals who donated were healthy Caucasians from Russia aged about 6 to 100. Study-wide results and caveats: Roughly linearly, TCR beta diversity per million T cells fell as age increased. The study found TCR beta diversity correlated strongly with naive T cell percentage.

With 8 bases removed from V and 4 bases from J, the gap between germline ends came to 10 bases. CDR3 length equals 11 residues. CDR1 and CDR2 from the germline V gene are DFQATT and SNEGSKA (reference sequence). This clonotype was picked up one time. Its antigen is not known. J is TRBJ2-3 and V is TRBV20-1; D is uncertain. This sequence was found in a man aged 18 to 35 in good health. Sequenced input: blood. The CDR3: CSTTASDTQYF. CDR3 bases: TGCAGTACCACGGCGTCAGATACGCAGTATTTT.